This paragraph reports one T cell receptor beta chain. Its antigen is currently unknown. The data originate from a study of blood T cells in healthy people across ages. Turning to the study itself: About one barcoded beta molecule per two T cells came from capture by template switching. General study findings and limits: Possibly, changes in expanded clonotypes were confounded because donor CMV status was unknown. When one million T cells were used, diversity estimates were thought to be underestimates.

A second PCR, run for about 7 to 11 cycles, used a sample-barcoded 5' primer plus a J-beta primer mix. TCRdb re-called the 5' RACE reads with MiXCR, one entry per CDR3 protein. The table lists hundreds of thousands of distinct CDR3 sequences, around half of them singletons. Extraction yielded at least 5 micrograms of total RNA per sample. The CDR3 is made up of 16 amino acids. The trim removed 0 bases at V and 6 bases at J, leaving 7 bases unmatched. Per the germline V gene, CDR1 is SGDLS and CDR2 is YYNGEE. Sequenced material: blood. This rearrangement joins TRBV9 to TRBJ2-3; TRBD2 agrees at 10 bases. The receptor comes from a man older than 75 in good health. The CDR3 protein is CASSVGPSGRLDTQYF. The CDR3 DNA sequence: TGTGCCAGCAGCGTAGGGCCTAGCGGGAGATTGGATACGCAGTATTTT.